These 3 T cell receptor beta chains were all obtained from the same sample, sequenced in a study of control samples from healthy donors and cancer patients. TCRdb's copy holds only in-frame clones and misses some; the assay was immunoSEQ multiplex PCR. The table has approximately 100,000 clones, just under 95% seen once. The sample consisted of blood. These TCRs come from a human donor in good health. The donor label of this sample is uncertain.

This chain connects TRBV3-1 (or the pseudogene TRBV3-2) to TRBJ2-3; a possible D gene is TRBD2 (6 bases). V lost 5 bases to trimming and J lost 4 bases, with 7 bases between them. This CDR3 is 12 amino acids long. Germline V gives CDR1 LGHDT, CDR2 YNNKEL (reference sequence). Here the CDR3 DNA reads TGTGCCAGCAGCACTAGCCCAGATACGCAGTATTTT. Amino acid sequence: CASSTSPDTQYF.

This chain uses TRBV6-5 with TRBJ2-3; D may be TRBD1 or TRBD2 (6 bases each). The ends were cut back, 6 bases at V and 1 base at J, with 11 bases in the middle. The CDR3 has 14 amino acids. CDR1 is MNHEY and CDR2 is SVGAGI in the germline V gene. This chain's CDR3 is CASRDGGRTDTQYF. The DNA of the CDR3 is TGTGCCAGCAGAGATGGGGGGCGCACAGATACGCAGTATTTT.

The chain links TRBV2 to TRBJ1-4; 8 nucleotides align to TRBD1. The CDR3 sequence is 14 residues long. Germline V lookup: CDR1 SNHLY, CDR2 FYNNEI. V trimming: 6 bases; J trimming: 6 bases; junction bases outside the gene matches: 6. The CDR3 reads CASRIRGQDEKLFF. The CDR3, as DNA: TGTGCCAGCAGGATCAGGGGGCAGGATGAAAAACTGTTTTTT.